The next 20 T cell receptor beta chains were all read from a single sample in a study of T-cell memory formation after mild COVID-19. TCRdb itself ran the 5' RACE reads through MiXCR, one entry per CDR3 protein. The sample carries more than 400,000 distinct CDR3 sequences, about 20% recorded once. Sequencing was done on a sample of PBMCs or a T cell subset sorted from them (not recorded which). The receptor set was obtained from an adult woman who had mild COVID-19 (a few samples of this study predate the infection). Cell type and time point are not known.

CDR3 DNA: TGTGCCAGCAGCTTGAGTATCGACAATGAGCAGTTCTTC. It translates to CASSLSIDNEQFF. The chain is built from TRBV5-6 and TRBJ2-1; D is ambiguous. The ends were cut back, 1 base at V and 5 bases at J, with 7 bases in the middle. This CDR3 has 13 residues. Germline V lookup: CDR1 SGHDT, CDR2 YYEEEE.

In its sample, this clonotype was seen a few times. V and J are TRBV12-3 or TRBV12-4 and TRBJ2-3; TRBD2 agrees at 10 bases. The CDR3 loop spans 16 amino acids. Trimming took 2 bases from V and 4 from J; bases not matched to a gene: 6. The CDR3 sequence: CASSLWLAGVSDTQYF. Written as DNA, the CDR3 is TGTGCCAGCAGTTTATGGCTAGCGGGAGTTTCAGATACGCAGTATTTT.

This clonotype was counted ten times or more. The V and J genes are TRBV12-3 or TRBV12-4 and TRBJ2-5, with 8 bases lining up with TRBD2. V lost 1 base, J lost 5 bases, and 12 bases stayed unmatched. The CDR3 covers 17 residues. CDR3 sequence: CASSLVGGTRRLETQYF. CDR3 DNA: TGTGCCAGCAGTTTAGTCGGAGGGACTAGACGTTTGGAGACCCAGTACTTC.

The gene calls are TRBV30 and TRBJ1-1, with D possibly being TRBD1 (6 bases). Germline loops: CDR1 GTSNPN, CDR2 SVGIG (reference sequence). The CDR3 totals 12 residues. The V gene lost 7 bases and the J gene lost 4 bases, with 13 bases spanning the gap. The CDR3 DNA sequence: TGTGCCTTGTGGCCCAGGGGCACTGAAGCTTTCTTT. Protein: CALWPRGTEAFF.

This clonotype was recorded at least ten times. J is TRBJ2-7 and V is TRBV9; 7 bases line up with TRBD1. This CDR3 has 14 residues. Germline V CDR1 and CDR2: SGDLS, YYNGEE. Trimming at V came to 3 bases and at J to 2 bases, leaving 5 bases not matched to a gene. The chain's CDR3 is CASSAGTATYEQYF. CDR3 DNA: TGTGCCAGCAGCGCCGGGACAGCCACCTACGAGCAGTACTTC.

This clonotype was counted only a few times. This chain connects TRBV29-1 to TRBJ2-1; TRBD2 matches 7 bases. Germline CDR1 is SQVTM and CDR2 is ANQGSEA. The J segment lost 7 bases and the V segment lost 0 bases, leaving 12 bases of the junction unmatched. The length of the CDR3 is 16 residues. CDR3 amino acids: CSVEDGLGRIWNEQFF. As DNA, the CDR3 is TGCAGCGTTGAAGATGGACTAGGACGGATATGGAATGAGCAGTTCTTC.

This clonotype has a handful of counts. CDR3 amino acids: CASSLGRGLGEAFF. In DNA, the CDR3 is TGCGCCAGCAGCTTGGGCAGGGGGCTGGGTGAAGCTTTCTTT. The chain uses TRBV5-1 and TRBJ1-1, with 8 positions matching TRBD1. There are 14 residues in the CDR3. From germline, CDR1 is SGHRS and CDR2 YFSETQ. V was pared by 0 bases and J by 7 bases, with 5 bases of the junction left unmatched.

V and J are TRBV7-8 and TRBJ2-1; D is unresolved. Deletions cut 3 bases from V and 4 bases from J, with 7 bases between. This CDR3 spans 13 amino acids. The germline V gene has CDR1 SGHVS and CDR2 FQNEAQ. The CDR3 spells CASSFGEYNEQFF. The CDR3 DNA follows: TGTGCCAGCAGCTTTGGGGAATACAATGAGCAGTTCTTC.

This clonotype was recorded at least ten times. V and J are TRBV29-1 and TRBJ2-1; D tentatively fits TRBD1 or TRBD2 (5 bases each). Per germline, CDR1 SQVTM and CDR2 ANQGSEA. V was clipped by 7 bases and J by 15 bases, with 16 bases between them. The CDR3 is 10 residues long. The CDR3 DNA reads TGCAGCGCTGGGACGGGTAGATGGTTCTTC. Encoded protein: CSAGTGRWFF.

The V call is TRBV9, the J call TRBJ2-7; 10 bases match TRBD2. CDR1 and CDR2 (germline): SGDLS, YYNGEE. Trimming took 4 bases from V and 2 from J; bases not matched to a gene: 9. The CDR3 loop spans 16 amino acids. CDR3 amino acids: CASSPTGAGGPYEQYF. CDR3 bases: TGTGCCAGCAGCCCCACGGGAGCGGGAGGGCCCTACGAGCAGTACTTC.

This clonotype was seen a handful of times. The chain couples TRBV5-5 to TRBJ1-5; 7 nucleotides agree with TRBD1. CDR1 SGHKS and CDR2 YYEKEE come from the germline V gene (reference sequence). J gave up 0 bases and V 4 bases, and 10 bases lay outside the gene matches. This CDR3 contains 17 residues. CDR3: CASSPMGGDSSNQPQHF. CDR3 coding DNA: TGTGCCAGCAGCCCTATGGGAGGGGACAGTAGCAATCAGCCCCAGCATTTT.

This clonotype was recorded many times. V usage is TRBV24-1 and J usage is TRBJ2-1; weak D call: TRBD2 (5 bases). The CDR3 totals 16 residues. The germline V gene encodes CDR1 KGHDR and CDR2 SFDVKD. With 1 base removed from V and 6 bases from J, the gap between germline ends came to 15 bases. CDR3 coding DNA: TGTGCCACCAGTGATTTCGACGGCAAGAGGGCCAATGAGCAGTTCTTC. This encodes CATSDFDGKRANEQFF.

Ten or more counts support this clonotype. The chain links TRBV5-6 to TRBJ2-3; 8 nucleotides line up with TRBD2. V was clipped by 4 bases and J by 3 bases; unmatched bases: 4. Germline CDR1 SGHDT, CDR2 YYEEEE. CDR3 length: 14 amino acids. The CDR3 bases are TGTGCCAGCAGCCCGGGGGGGCGGACAGATACGCAGTATTTT. It is translated as CASSPGGRTDTQYF.

This clonotype was seen more than once but under ten times. V usage is TRBV12-3 or TRBV12-4 and J usage is TRBJ2-2, with D tentatively TRBD2 (5 bases). CDR3 length: 17 residues. The V and J ends lost 6 bases and 3 bases respectively, with 20 bases between them. CDR3 coding DNA: TGTGCCAGCAGCTCAGTTGGTGCCGGCGGGTACACCGGGGAGCTGTTTTTT. Its protein is CASSSVGAGGYTGELFF.

This clonotype came up many times. The chain combines TRBV19 with TRBJ2-7, with D possibly being TRBD2 (6 bases). The length of the CDR3 is 14 residues. The germline V gene has CDR1 LNHDA and CDR2 SQIVND (reference sequence). Trimming removed 5 bases at V and 1 base at J, with 12 bases between. The CDR3 bases are TGTGCCAGTAGTCGACCCGGGACTTCCTACGAGCAGTACTTC. Protein product: CASSRPGTSYEQYF.

This clonotype was seen a handful of times. This sequence joins TRBV5-1 and TRBJ2-6, with D perhaps TRBD1 (5 bases). This CDR3 has 18 residues. With 0 bases removed from V and 0 bases from J, the gap between germline ends came to 13 bases. Germline CDR1 is SGHRS and CDR2 is YFSETQ. CDR3 bases: TGCGCCAGCAGCTTGGAGGGGCACACCGTCTCTGGGGCCAACGTCCTGACTTTC. This sequence encodes CASSLEGHTVSGANVLTF.

There are a few counts of this clonotype. Compared with germline, one end of the junction differs, possibly owing to a read error. The chain is built from TRBV25-1 and TRBJ2-6; a possible D gene is TRBD2 (6 bases). The CDR3 contains 15 residues. Germline V gene lookup returns CDR1 MGHDK and CDR2 SYGVNS. The CDR3 bases are TGTGCCAGCAGTCCCGGGGGTTCTGCGGCCAACGTCCTGACTTTC. Its translation: CASSPGGSAANVLTF.

This clonotype was seen only a few times. The rearrangement joins TRBV20-1 to TRBJ2-3; D remains unclear. Between the trimmed V and J ends, which lost 3 bases and 2 bases, there was a span of 9 bases. CDR3 size: 13 residues. The V gene's germline CDR1 is DFQATT and CDR2 SNEGSKA (reference sequence). Written as DNA, the CDR3 is TGCAGTGCTAGTATCTTACCCACAGATACGCAGTATTTT. It yields the protein CSASILPTDTQYF.

Of note for this clonotype: This may stem from a read error, because a much larger clone lies one nucleotide away. This chain joins TRBV5-1 and TRBJ2-5; 7 bases are shared with TRBD2. CDR3 length: 14 amino acids. The germline gives CDR1 SGHRS, CDR2 YFSETQ. The CDR3: CASSFAGEQETHYF. CDR3 DNA sequence: TGCGCCAGCAGCTTCGCGGGGGAACAAGAGACCCATTACTTC.

The rearrangement uses TRBV12-3 or TRBV12-4 and TRBJ2-1; 10 bases fit TRBD2. This CDR3 comprises 16 residues. Trimming took 6 bases from V and 7 from J; bases not matched to a gene: 12. The CDR3 protein is CASSGEREGLRNEQFF. The CDR3 bases are TGTGCCAGCAGCGGGGAGCGGGAGGGCCTGAGGAATGAGCAGTTCTTC.